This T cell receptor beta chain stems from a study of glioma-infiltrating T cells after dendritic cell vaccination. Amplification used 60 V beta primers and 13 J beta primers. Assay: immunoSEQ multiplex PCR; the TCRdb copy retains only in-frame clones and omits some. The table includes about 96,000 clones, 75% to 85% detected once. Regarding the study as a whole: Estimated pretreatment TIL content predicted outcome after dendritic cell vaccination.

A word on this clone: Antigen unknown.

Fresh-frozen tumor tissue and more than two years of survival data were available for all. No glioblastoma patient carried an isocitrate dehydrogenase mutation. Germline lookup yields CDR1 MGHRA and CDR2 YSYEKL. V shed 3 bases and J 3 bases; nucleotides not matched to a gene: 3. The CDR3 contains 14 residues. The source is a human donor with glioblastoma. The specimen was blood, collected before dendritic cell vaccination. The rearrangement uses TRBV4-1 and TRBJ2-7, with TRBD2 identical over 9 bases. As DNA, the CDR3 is TGCGCCAGCAGCCAGACTAGCGGAAGCTACGAGCAGTACTTC. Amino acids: CASSQTSGSYEQYF.